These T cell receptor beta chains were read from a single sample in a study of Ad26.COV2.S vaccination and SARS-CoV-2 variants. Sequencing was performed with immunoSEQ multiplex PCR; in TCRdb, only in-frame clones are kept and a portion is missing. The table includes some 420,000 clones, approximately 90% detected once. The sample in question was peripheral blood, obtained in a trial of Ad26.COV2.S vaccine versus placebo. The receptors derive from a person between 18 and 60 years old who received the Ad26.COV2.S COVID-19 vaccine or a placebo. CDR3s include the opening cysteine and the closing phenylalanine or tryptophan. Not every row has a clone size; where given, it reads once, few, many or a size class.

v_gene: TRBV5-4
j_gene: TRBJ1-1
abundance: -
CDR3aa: CASSFRGGNTEAFF

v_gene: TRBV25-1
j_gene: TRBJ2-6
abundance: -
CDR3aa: CASSAIHPRGANVLTF

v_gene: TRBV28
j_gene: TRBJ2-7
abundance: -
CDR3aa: CAVRDSLTYEQYF

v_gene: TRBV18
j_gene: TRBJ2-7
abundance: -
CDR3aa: CAALWPPDEQYF

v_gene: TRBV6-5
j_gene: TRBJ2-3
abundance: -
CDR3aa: CASTVRDRRTDTQYF

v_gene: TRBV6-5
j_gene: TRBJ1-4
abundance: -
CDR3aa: CASSYTSGELEKLFF

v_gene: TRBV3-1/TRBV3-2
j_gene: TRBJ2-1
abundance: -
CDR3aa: CASSQLTLDSNNEQFF

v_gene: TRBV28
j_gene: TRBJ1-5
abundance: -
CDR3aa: CASSLFLMPQKDRGGELSNQPQHF

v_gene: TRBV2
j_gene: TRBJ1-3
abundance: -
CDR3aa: CASKGDPGNTIYF

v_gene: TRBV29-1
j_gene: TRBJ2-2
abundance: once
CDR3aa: CSAFGGMNTGELFF

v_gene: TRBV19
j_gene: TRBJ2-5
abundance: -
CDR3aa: CASRGAPRYQETQYF

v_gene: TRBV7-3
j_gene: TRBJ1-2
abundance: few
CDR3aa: CASSLTGAVGGYTF

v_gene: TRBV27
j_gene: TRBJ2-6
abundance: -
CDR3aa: CASRPGDTSGANVLTF

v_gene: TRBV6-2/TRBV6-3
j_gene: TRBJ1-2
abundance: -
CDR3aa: CASSSPDRRRGYGYTF

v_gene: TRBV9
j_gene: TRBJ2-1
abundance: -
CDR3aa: CASSFRSAGAYNEQFF

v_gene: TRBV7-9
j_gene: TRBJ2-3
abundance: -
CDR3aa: CASSFLGLSTDTQYF

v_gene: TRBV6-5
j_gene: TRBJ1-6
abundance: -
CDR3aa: CASSFQGAGNSPLHF

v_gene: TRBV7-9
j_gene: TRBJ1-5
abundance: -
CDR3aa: CASSLATGTGAPNQPQHF

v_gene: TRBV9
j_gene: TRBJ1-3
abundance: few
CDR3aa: CASSVVGARSGNTIYF

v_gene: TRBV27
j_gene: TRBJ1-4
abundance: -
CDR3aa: CASSLSITGPREKLFF

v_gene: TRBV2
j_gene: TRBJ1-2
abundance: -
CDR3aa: CASRARVDYGYTF

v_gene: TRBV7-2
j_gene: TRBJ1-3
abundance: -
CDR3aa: CASSLVSRGSGNTIYF

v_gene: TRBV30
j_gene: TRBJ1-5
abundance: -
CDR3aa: CAWMEQSGGSMTSNQPQHF

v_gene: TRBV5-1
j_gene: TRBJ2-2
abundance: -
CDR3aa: CASSLAGTNTGELFF

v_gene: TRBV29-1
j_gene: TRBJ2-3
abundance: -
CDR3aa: CSVGGLDSTDTQYF

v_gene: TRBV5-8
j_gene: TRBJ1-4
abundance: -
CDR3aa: CASSRARGQVNEKLFF

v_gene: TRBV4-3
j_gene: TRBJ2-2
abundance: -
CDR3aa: CASSQDYSRTGELFF

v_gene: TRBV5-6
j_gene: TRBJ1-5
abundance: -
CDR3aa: CASSRKWPGNNQPQHF

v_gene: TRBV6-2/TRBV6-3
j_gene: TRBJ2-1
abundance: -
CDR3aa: CASSRSRDYNEQFF

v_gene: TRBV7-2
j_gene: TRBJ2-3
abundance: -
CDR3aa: CASSLLGAGSLGTQYF

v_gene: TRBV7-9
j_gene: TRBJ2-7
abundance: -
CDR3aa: CASSFSTWGEQYF

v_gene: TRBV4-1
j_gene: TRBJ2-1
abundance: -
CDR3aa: CASSPRSSYNEQFF

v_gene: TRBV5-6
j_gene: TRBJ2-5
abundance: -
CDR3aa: CASSSRVGQETQYF

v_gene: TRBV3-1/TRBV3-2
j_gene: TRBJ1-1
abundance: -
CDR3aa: CASSQGRRTEAFF

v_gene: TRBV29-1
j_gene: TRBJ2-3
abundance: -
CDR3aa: CSSGSNLGGMSSTDTQYF

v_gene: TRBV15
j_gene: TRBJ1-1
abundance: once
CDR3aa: CATSRGDRSNTEAFF

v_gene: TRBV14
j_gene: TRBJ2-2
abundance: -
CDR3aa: CASSQDRGRWTGELFF

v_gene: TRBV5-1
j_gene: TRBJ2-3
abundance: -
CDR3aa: CASKKGTGGTDTQYF

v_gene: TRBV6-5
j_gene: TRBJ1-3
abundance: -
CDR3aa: CATGPLGVSGNTIYF

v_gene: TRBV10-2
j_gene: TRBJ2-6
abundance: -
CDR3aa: CASSDGLGGSGANVLTF

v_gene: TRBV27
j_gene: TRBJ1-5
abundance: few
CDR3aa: CASSKQGAGNQPQHF

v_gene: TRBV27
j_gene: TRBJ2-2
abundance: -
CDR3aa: CASSSSSGVVGELFF

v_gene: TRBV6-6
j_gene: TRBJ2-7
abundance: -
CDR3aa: CASSPGSGGSYEQYF

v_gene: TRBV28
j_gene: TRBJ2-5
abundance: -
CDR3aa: CASSFTGTEETQYF

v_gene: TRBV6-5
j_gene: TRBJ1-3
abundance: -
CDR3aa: CASSYDGSSGNTIYF

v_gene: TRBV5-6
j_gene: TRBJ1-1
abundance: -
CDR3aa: CASSLVPGHTEAFF